Here is one T cell receptor beta chain with its context. These data are taken from a study of blood T cell repertoires in COVID-19. In the original analysis: Researchers report that nucleated cell counts were estimated from reference gene primer amplification. Produced via immunoSEQ multiplex PCR; TCRdb's table is partial and in-frame only. The DNA was the basis for D and trimming; V, J and clone size are from that table. Of about 53,000 clones listed, 80% to 90% are singletons. The TCR comes from a man aged 45-65 years with acute or convalescent COVID-19. Source material: peripheral blood.

The CDR3 here is CASSTNTNYGYTF. DNA for the CDR3: TGTGCCAGCAGCACGAATACAAACTATGGCTACACCTTC. The chain has TRBV11-3 and TRBJ1-2; no definite D call. Germline V gives CDR1 SGHNT, CDR2 YENEEA. The CDR3 length is 13 residues. V was shortened by 5 bases and J by 2 bases, with 9 bases between the two germline ends.